Detailed here is one TCR beta chain. These data originate in a study of graft-versus-host responses after intestinal transplantation. Across the whole study: Every recipient had anti-thymocyte globulin induction and 2 to 3 years of tacrolimus plus steroids.

Profiling relied on immunoSEQ multiplex PCR, and the TCRdb table lists in-frame clones only, not all of them. The table lists 10,000 or so clones, about 27% of them singletons, with around 3.4% in the top ten. Findings and limits, study-wide: Patients with graft-donor T cell macrochimerism had high graft-versus-host to host-versus-graft clonal ratios in allografts.

Germline assignment: CDR1 MNHEY and CDR2 SVGAGI. Trimming stripped 7 bases from V and 4 bases from J, with 14 bases between. This CDR3 spans 14 amino acids. The plating included around 200,000 irradiated, violet-dye-labeled stimulator cells together with around 200,000 CFSE-labeled responder cells. Sorting of proliferating CFSE-low CD3+CD4+ and CD3+CD8+ responders took place after the reaction. This receptor was identified in a human patient who received an intestinal transplant. Sample: alloreactive CD4+ T cells from a mixed lymphocyte reaction culture, taken before intestinal transplant. The subset was: CFSE-low proliferating T cells sorted from roughly six-day pre-transplant mixed lymphocyte reaction (GvH or HvG direction). This chain joins TRBV6-5 and TRBJ1-5; D might be TRBD1 (6 bases). CDR3 sequence reads: CASTQGIWNQPQHF. Written as DNA, the CDR3 is TGTGCCAGCACTCAGGGGATTTGGAATCAGCCCCAGCATTTT.